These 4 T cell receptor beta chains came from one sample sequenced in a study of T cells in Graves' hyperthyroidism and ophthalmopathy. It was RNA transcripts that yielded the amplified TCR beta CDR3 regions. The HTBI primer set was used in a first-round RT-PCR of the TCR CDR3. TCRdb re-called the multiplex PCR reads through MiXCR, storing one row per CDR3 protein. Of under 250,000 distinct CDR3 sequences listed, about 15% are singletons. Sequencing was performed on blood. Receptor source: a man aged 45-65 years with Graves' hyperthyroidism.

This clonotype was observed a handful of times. The CDR3 DNA reads as TGTGAATGGCGGCTTAGCAATCAGCCCCAGCATTTT. Its protein product is CEWRLSNQPQHF. This chain connects TRBV6-9 to TRBJ1-5; D gene ambiguous. In germline, CDR1 is MNHGY, CDR2 SVAAGI. The CDR3 spans 12 residues.

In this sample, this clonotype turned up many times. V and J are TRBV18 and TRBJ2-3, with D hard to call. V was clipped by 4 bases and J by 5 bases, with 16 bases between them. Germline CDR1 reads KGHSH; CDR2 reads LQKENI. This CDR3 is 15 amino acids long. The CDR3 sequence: CASSRLGDGIDTQYF. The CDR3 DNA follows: TGTGCCAGCTCACGTTTGGGCGATGGTATAGATACGCAGTATTTT.

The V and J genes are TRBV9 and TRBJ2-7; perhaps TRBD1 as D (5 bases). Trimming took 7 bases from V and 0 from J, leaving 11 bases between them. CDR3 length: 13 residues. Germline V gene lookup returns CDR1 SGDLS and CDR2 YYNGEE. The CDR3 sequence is CASGTGRSYEQYF. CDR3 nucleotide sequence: TGTGCCAGCGGAACAGGCCGCTCCTACGAGCAGTACTTC.

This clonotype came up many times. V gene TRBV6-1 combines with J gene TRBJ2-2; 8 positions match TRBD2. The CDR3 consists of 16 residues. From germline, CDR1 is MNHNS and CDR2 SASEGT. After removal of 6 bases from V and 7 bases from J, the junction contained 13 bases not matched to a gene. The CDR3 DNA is TGTGCCAGCAGATCCAACCTCGGGAGGGATTACGGGGAGCTGTTTTTT. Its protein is CASRSNLGRDYGELFF.